The 3 T cell receptor beta chains in this list originate from one sample, sequenced in a study of identical twins. TCRdb used MiXCR to reprocess the 5' RACE reads, holding one entry per CDR3 protein. The sample has 450,000 to 650,000 distinct CDR3 sequences; roughly 15% are singletons. These data also formed part of another study, on yellow fever vaccine responses in identical twins.

Sequenced material: CD4+ T cells sorted from blood. The origin of the receptors is a woman between 18 and 29 years old in good health.

This clonotype appeared a few times. The chain employs TRBV28 and TRBJ2-5, with TRBD1 as a possible D gene (5 bases). Per the germline V gene, CDR1 is MDHEN and CDR2 is SYDVKM. The CDR3 totals 13 residues. Trimming removed 6 bases from V and 5 bases from J, with 13 bases in between. The CDR3 bases are TGTGCCAGCAGGTGGCAGGGTGAGGAGACCCAGTACTTC. Translated, it gives CASRWQGEETQYF.

This clonotype was observed a few times. V and J are TRBV25-1 and TRBJ2-5, with D perhaps matching TRBD2 (5 bases). Germline CDR1 is MGHDK and CDR2 is SYGVNS. V lost 7 bases to trimming and J lost 7 bases, with 19 bases between them. The CDR3 covers 14 residues. The CDR3 here is CASTPRGSEGTQYF. CDR3 coding DNA: TGTGCCAGCACCCCACGGGGTAGCGAAGGGACCCAGTACTTC.

This clonotype was counted only a few times. The chain has TRBV20-1 and TRBJ1-5; no firm D call. The CDR3 has 12 residues. V was cut by 4 bases and J by 6 bases, with 10 bases left in between. CDR1 is DFQATT, CDR2 SNEGSKA, per germline (reference sequence). CDR3 region: CSATRTGQPQHF. Written as DNA, the CDR3 is TGCAGTGCTACCAGGACGGGTCAGCCCCAGCATTTT.